The sequence of this T cell receptor beta chain was determined in a study of graft-versus-host responses after intestinal transplantation (dated by TCRdb to the early 2020s). Regarding the complete study: The transplants that recipients received were multivisceral, liver-intestinal, or isolated intestinal. Every recipient was given anti-thymocyte globulin induction, then maintenance tacrolimus and steroids for roughly 3 years. Graft-versus-host and host-versus-graft alloreactive T cell clones were tracked in the graft, circulation and bone marrow after intestinal transplantation using bulk TCR-beta CDR3 sequencing. To identify alloreactive clones, pre-transplant mixed lymphocyte reaction products were sequenced and compared with unstimulated pre-transplant donor and recipient T cells. A cohort of under 30 intestinal transplant recipients, including one retransplant, was enrolled, and a few patients lacking pretransplant specimens were excluded. Donor T cell macrochimerism was defined as a peak of at least 4% donor T cells among recipient peripheral blood mononuclear cells. Samples from a few later patients were sequenced in-house on an Illumina MiSeq with MiXCR processing rather than by the commercial service.

Per the germline V gene, KGHSH is the CDR1 and LQKENI is the CDR2. Spanning cysteine to phenylalanine, the CDR3 consists of 15 amino acids. The CDR3 DNA has 45 bases and is translated from base 1. V and J lose 2 bases and 4 bases, and a span of 12 bases separates them. Taken with the paper, the label for time point translates to: cells obtained before transplantation from donor or recipient. In mixed lymphocyte reactions, some 200,000 CFSE-labeled pre-transplant responders were plated with some 200,000 irradiated violet-dye-labeled stimulators and cultured for less than seven days. Proliferating CD3+CD4+CFSE-low and CD3+CD8+CFSE-low responder cells were FACS-sorted on a BD Influx sorter after the mixed lymphocyte reaction. The library relied on the immunoSEQ multiplex PCR assay. For most patients, genomic DNA was isolated with the Qiagen DNeasy Blood and Tissue Kit and shipped frozen to Adaptive Biotechnologies for TCR sequencing. High-throughput TCR-beta CDR3 sequencing of genomic DNA from most patients was performed by Adaptive Biotechnologies. The source study handled its data this way. TCR sequencing data for roughly 20 patients were retrieved from Adaptive's ImmunoSEQ software; three other patients were processed with MiXCR and VDJtools. To correct CD4 versus CD8 sorting errors, any sequence found in both subsets at a frequency ratio below 5:1 was removed. CDR3 nucleotide sequences shared between donor and recipient were removed because their origin could not be assigned. To count as alloreactive, a clone needed at least 2-fold expansion over unstimulated cells and a minimum CFSE-low frequency of 0.002% (template counts) or 0.001% (read counts). Mappable clones were those detected in sequenced pre-transplant spleen, lymph node, or MLR CFSE-low populations of the donor or recipient. Cumulative frequency of alloreactive clones was calculated as a percentage of all sequences weighted by copy number. The clones in this table, taken by TCRdb from immuneACCESS, are in-frame only. Not every clone is retained; where verified, under half of the shortfall comes from an unresolved V gene, and the cause of the rest is unknown. That table gives V, J and clone size, and the DNA gave D and trimming. Here the sample has 20,000 to 25,000 clones; around 56% occur a single time. The ten largest clonotypes hold approximately 1% of the sample.

Concerning this clone itself: No base quality information exists; no much larger clone differs at one position.

Here is what the overall study found, with its caveats: High GvH to HvG T cell clonal ratios were observed in the allografts of patients with donor T cell macrochimerism. GvH clones were detected in recipient bone marrow, and some appeared earlier in ileal mucosa or blood, consistent with an intestinal mucosal origin. Early after transplant, peak levels of circulating GvH clones were found to be associated with declines in HvG clones. The relatively low number and heterogeneity of intestinal transplant patients limited the conclusions.

The TCR comes from a human patient who received an intestinal transplant. Recombination linked TRBV18 to TRBJ2-1, and possibly TRBD2, on 7 matching bases. The material was alloreactive CD4+ T cells from a mixed lymphocyte reaction culture, obtained before intestinal transplant. The cell subset or site label for this specimen denotes: CFSE-low proliferating T cells sorted from roughly six-day pre-transplant mixed lymphocyte reaction (GvH or HvG direction). DNA sequence: TGTGCCAGCTCACCAGCGGGGGCCCATTACAATGAGCAGTTCTTC. Its protein reads: CASSPAGAHYNEQFF. Joined to the reference TRBV18 and TRBJ2-1 proteins, this CDR3 gives the full variable domain: NAGVMQNPRHLVRRRGQEARLRCSPMKGHSHVYWYRQLPEEGLKFMVYLQKENIIDESGMPKERFSAEFPKEGPSILRIQQVVRGDSAAYFCASSPAGAHYNEQFFGPGTRLTVL.